The sequence of this TCR beta chain was determined in a study of T cells of healthy individuals (dated by TCRdb to between 2017 and 2018). This clonotype came up many times. Which antigen it targets is not known. No much larger clone is present one base from it, and per-base qualities are unavailable. Libraries were made using 5' RACE. Instrument on record: Illumina MiSeq. Through fastp at Q25 and MiXCR, TCRdb rebuilt clones from the public reads, retaining in-frame beta chains. Under each unique CDR3 protein, matching rows form one entry showing the most common genes and DNA. The sample records nearly 100,000 distinct CDR3 sequences, around 17% of which are singletons. Of the sample, over 5% falls within the top ten clones. Its CDR3 holds 14 amino acids, cysteine through phenylalanine. This entry keeps only the CDR3 DNA: 42 bases, framed from base 1. Sequences SGHTA (CDR1) and FQGNSA (CDR2) are obtained from the germline V gene. V ends up 4 bases short and J 7 bases short, with an unmatched junction base count of 3.

Recombination joined TRBV7-2 with TRBJ1-6; a stretch of 8 junction bases matches TRBD1. The clonotype was recovered from a human donor in good health. The CDR3 region: CASSSQGANSPLHF. The sequenced DNA is TGTGCCAGCAGCTCGCAGGGGGCCAATTCACCCCTCCACTTT. The entire variable domain, with the stretches around the CDR3 drawn from the reference TRBV7-2 and TRBJ1-6 proteins, is GAGVSQSPSNKVTEKGKDVELRCDPISGHTALYWYRQSLGQGLEFLIYFQGNSAPDKSGLPSDRFSAERTGGSVSTLTIQRTQQEDSAVYLCASSSQGANSPLHFGNGTRLTVT.